This record covers a single TCR beta chain. The antigen remains undetermined. These data are taken from a study of cytomegalovirus exposure and HLA in healthy donors. Whole-study results and caveats: Sequencing had likely introduced a cluster of highly shared sequence variants as an artifact. Researchers had no immune exposure information except CMV serostatus available. Later analysis identified 17,000 or so TCR beta sequences associated with HLA alleles, using a false discovery rate threshold of 0.05.

The study ran its PCR with 60 Vbeta and 13 Jbeta primers. Sequencing used immunoSEQ multiplex PCR; TCRdb keeps in-frame clones, though not all of them. The sample shows 150,000 or so clones, approximately 74% of them seen only once. With 4 bases clipped from V and 1 base from J, the junction kept 9 bases outside the gene matches. From germline, CDR1 is SGHRS and CDR2 YFSETQ. The CDR3 is made up of 16 amino acids. This clonotype was obtained from a man aged 18 to 35 in good health and CMV-seropositive. V usage is TRBV5-1 and J usage is TRBJ1-2, with 8 positions matching TRBD1. Sequencing was performed on PBMCs. This chain's CDR3 is CASSGFKDRVNYGYTF. Here the CDR3 DNA reads TGCGCCAGCAGCGGATTCAAGGACAGGGTTAACTATGGCTACACCTTC.